These 20 T cell receptor beta chains came from one sample sequenced in a study of blood T cell repertoires in COVID-19. Using immunoSEQ multiplex PCR, the repertoire was profiled, and TCRdb retains in-frame clones only, with some absent. The sample carries more than 150,000 clones, roughly 80% recorded once. The material sequenced was peripheral blood. The receptors originated from an elderly woman with COVID-19, enrolled during active disease.

The J gene is TRBJ2-3, the V gene TRBV6-5; D is perhaps TRBD2 (6 bases). Germline V gives CDR1 MNHEY, CDR2 SVGAGI. Trimming pared 6 bases from V and 8 bases from J, leaving 21 bases between. The CDR3 spans 15 residues. In DNA, the CDR3 is TGTGCCAGCAGACCCCAACCCCTAGCGCGGGCTACGCAGTATTTT. This encodes CASRPQPLARATQYF.

The chain is built from TRBV3-1 (or the pseudogene TRBV3-2) and TRBJ2-5, with 11 bases lining up with TRBD2. CDR1 and CDR2 (germline): LGHDT, YNNKEL (reference sequence). This CDR3 is built from 14 residues. The J segment lost 5 bases and the V segment lost 6 bases, leaving 5 bases of the junction unmatched. The CDR3 sequence is CASRLAGATETQYF. Written as DNA, the CDR3 is TGTGCCAGCAGACTAGCGGGAGCAACGGAGACCCAGTACTTC.

The V call is TRBV21-1, the J call TRBJ2-1; the listed D gene, TRBD2, was not tested against the DNA. TRBV21-1 is an annotated pseudogene. This CDR3 is built from 12 residues. CDR3 loop: CASSIALEGEFF. The CDR3 bases are TGTGCCAGCAGCATAGCGCTGGAGGGAGAGTTCTTC.

A single count supports this clone. The CDR3 reads CASSPEGNQPQHF. CDR3 nucleotides: TGCGCCAGCAGCCCAGAAGGCAATCAGCCCCAGCATTTT. The rearrangement uses TRBV5-1 and TRBJ1-5; no clear D. This CDR3 has 13 residues. Trimming left V 4 bases short and J 2 bases short, with 7 bases between. Germline loops: CDR1 SGHRS, CDR2 YFSETQ.

This clone was seen only a few times. V and J are TRBV18 and TRBJ1-2; no firm D call. V lost 3 bases to trimming and J lost 5 bases, with 13 bases between them. The CDR3 is made up of 14 amino acids. CDR1 and CDR2 from the germline V gene are KGHSH and LQKENI. The CDR3, as DNA: TGTGCCAGCTCACCGAACCCTTTCACTTATGGCTACACCTTC. As protein: CASSPNPFTYGYTF.

V and J are TRBV13 and TRBJ2-1; D is uncertain. Trimming cost V 6 bases and J 3 bases, with 15 bases left between them. The length of the CDR3 is 15 residues. Per the germline V gene, CDR1 is PRHDT and CDR2 is FYEKMQ (reference sequence). CDR3 in amino acids: CASRHRTQRYNEQFF. As DNA, the CDR3 is TGTGCCAGCAGGCATCGTACTCAACGCTACAATGAGCAGTTCTTC.

The chain has TRBV2 and TRBJ1-4; possibly TRBD1 for D (5 bases). The CDR3 sequence is 13 residues long. Germline assignment: CDR1 SNHLY and CDR2 FYNNEI. V lost 8 bases, J lost 2 bases, and 9 bases lay in between. The CDR3 reads CASQGGTNEKLFF. In DNA form, the CDR3 reads TGTGCCAGCCAGGGAGGGACTAATGAAAAACTGTTTTTT.

The gene calls are TRBV10-3 and TRBJ2-2, with TRBD2 identical over 8 bases. The CDR3 totals 16 residues. V gave up 7 bases and J gave up 0 bases; unmatched junction bases: 7. Per germline, CDR1 ENHRY and CDR2 SYGVKD. CDR3 sequence reads: CAINIGAGANTGELFF. The CDR3 DNA follows: TGTGCCATCAACATAGGAGCGGGGGCGAACACCGGGGAGCTGTTTTTT.

This clone was found a few times. This rearrangement joins TRBV5-1 to TRBJ2-7; possible D gene TRBD2, 6 bases. The germline V gene has CDR1 SGHRS and CDR2 YFSETQ. This CDR3 has 16 amino acids. V was clipped by 3 bases and J by 4 bases, with 20 bases between them. CDR3 coding DNA: TGCGCCAGCAGCTCCTATCCGGGACTGCAAAATTACGAGCAGTACTTC. Protein product: CASSSYPGLQNYEQYF.

The J gene is TRBJ2-2, the V gene TRBV27, with D possibly matching TRBD2 (6 bases). The germline V gene has CDR1 MNHEY and CDR2 SMNVEV (reference sequence). The CDR3 is 20 residues long. Between the trimmed V and J ends, which lost 3 bases and 6 bases, there was a span of 29 bases. The DNA for the CDR3 is TGTGCCAGCAGTTTGTCGACGGGACTCCCGACGGCGGTGGGCCCCGGGGAGCTGTTTTTT. Residues: CASSLSTGLPTAVGPGELFF.

The chain employs TRBV19 and TRBJ1-5; 8 bases map to TRBD1. Trimming removed 5 bases from V and 1 base from J; junction bases left unmatched: 4. Per germline, CDR1 LNHDA and CDR2 SQIVND (reference sequence). The CDR3 length is 15 residues. DNA of the CDR3: TGTGCCAGTAGTCCCCGGGACAGGAGCAATCAGCCCCAGCATTTT. Translation gives CASSPRDRSNQPQHF.

The rearrangement links TRBV3-1 (or the pseudogene TRBV3-2) to TRBJ1-1; D might be TRBD1 (6 bases). CDR1 and CDR2 from the germline V gene are LGHDT and YNNKEL (reference sequence). Trimming removed 5 bases at V and 6 bases at J, with 16 bases between. The CDR3 totals 14 residues. The CDR3 here is CASSKADRSSEAFF. CDR3 nucleotide sequence: TGTGCCAGCAGCAAGGCTGACAGGTCGTCTGAAGCTTTCTTT.

This chain joins TRBV4-1 and TRBJ2-7; TRBD2 is a possible D gene (6 bases). This CDR3 contains 15 residues. The V end was cut by 0 bases, the J end by 1 base, with 10 bases between. Germline values: CDR1 MGHRA, CDR2 YSYEKL. The CDR3 spells CASSQDLSGSYEQYF. In nucleotides, the CDR3 is TGCGCCAGCAGCCAAGATTTAAGCGGGTCCTACGAGCAGTACTTC.

The chain uses TRBV2 and TRBJ2-1; no clear D. The CDR3 spans 16 residues. Trimming left V 3 bases short and J 0 bases short, with 12 bases between. Germline V lookup: CDR1 SNHLY, CDR2 FYNNEI. The CDR3 loop is CASSERGISSYNEQFF. The DNA of the CDR3 is TGTGCCAGCAGTGAGAGAGGAATAAGCTCCTACAATGAGCAGTTCTTC.

The V and J genes are TRBV13 and TRBJ2-1, with a weak D call TRBD2 (5 bases). Germline V lookup: CDR1 PRHDT, CDR2 FYEKMQ (reference sequence). V lost 4 bases and J 6 bases, leaving 10 bases between the germline ends. The CDR3 length is 13 residues. CDR3 amino acids: CASSSGLLNEQFF. As DNA, the CDR3 is TGTGCCAGCAGCTCCGGACTCCTCAATGAGCAGTTCTTC.

This rearrangement joins TRBV2 to TRBJ2-2; TRBD1 matches at 10 bases. Germline V gene sequence: CDR1 SNHLY, CDR2 FYNNEI. V shed 10 bases, J shed 8 bases, and the junction held 7 bases outside the gene matches. This CDR3 comprises 13 residues. The CDR3 here is CAKGQGIGGELFF. For the CDR3, the DNA is TGTGCCAAGGGACAGGGGATTGGGGGGGAGCTGTTTTTT.

In this sample, this clone turned up once. V usage is TRBV18 and J usage is TRBJ1-5; the D gene is possibly TRBD1 (5 bases). CDR3 length: 17 residues. With 1 base removed from V and 2 bases from J, the gap between germline ends came to 15 bases. Germline CDR1 and CDR2: KGHSH and LQKENI. The chain's CDR3 is CASSPRSGVSGNQPQHF. The DNA of the CDR3 is TGTGCCAGCTCACCACGGTCGGGGGTATCGGGCAATCAGCCCCAGCATTTT.

The chain recombines TRBV7-3 with TRBJ2-3; D is unresolved. Trimming pared 3 bases from V and 2 bases from J, leaving 9 bases between. The CDR3 spans 14 residues. CDR1 is SGHTA, CDR2 FQGTGA, per germline. The CDR3 DNA reads TGTGCCAGCAGCTTTATGGGCACCACAGATACGCAGTATTTT. This gives the protein CASSFMGTTDTQYF.

The chain uses TRBV6-2 or TRBV6-3 and TRBJ2-5, with D possibly matching TRBD1 (5 bases). CDR1 MNHEY and CDR2 SVGEGT come from the germline V gene. The CDR3 consists of 13 residues. V was pared by 6 bases and J by 9 bases, with 17 bases between. The CDR3 protein is CASSDPPGHSQYF. DNA for the CDR3: TGTGCCAGCAGCGACCCTCCTGGACACTCCCAGTACTTC.

This clone is a singleton in its sample. The rearrangement uses TRBV3-1 (or the pseudogene TRBV3-2) and TRBJ1-1; D is ambiguous. The CDR3 is 14 amino acids. Germline V lookup: CDR1 LGHDT, CDR2 YNNKEL (reference sequence). V gave up 0 bases and J gave up 6 bases, with 11 bases separating them. CDR3 residues: CASSQDTGSAEAFF. CDR3 nucleotides: TGTGCCAGCAGCCAAGATACGGGGAGCGCTGAAGCTTTCTTT.